These 3 T cell receptor beta chains came from one sample sequenced in a study of glioma-infiltrating T cells. The iRepertoire nested amplicon-rescue multiplex PCR amplified TCR alpha and beta CDR3s from RNA. From the multiplex PCR reads, TCRdb called clonotypes with MiXCR, one entry per CDR3 protein. The data hold fewer than 250,000 distinct CDR3 sequences, with more than 30% observed a single time. Material: glioma tissue, nonneoplastic brain tissue, or PBMCs (not recorded which). Receptors were obtained from a human donor with low-grade glioma or glioblastoma, undergoing nonglioma brain surgery, or in good health (not recorded which).

In its sample, this clonotype was seen many times. This chain uses TRBV4-3 with TRBJ2-1, with TRBD2 as a possible D gene (6 bases). Trimming stripped 2 bases from V and 8 bases from J, with 16 bases between. This CDR3 is 15 amino acids long. Germline loops: CDR1 LGHNA, CDR2 YSLEER. CDR3 bases: TGCGCCAGCAGCCAACAGTTGGAGGGCCAGTATGAGCAGTTCTTC. Residues: CASSQQLEGQYEQFF.

The rearrangement links TRBV6-6 to TRBJ2-7, with 8 bases aligning to TRBD1. CDR3 length: 15 amino acids. V dropped 2 bases and J dropped 4; count of bases not matched to a gene: 7. Germline CDR1 MNHNY, CDR2 SVGAGI (reference sequence). The CDR3 DNA reads TGTGCCAGCAGTTACACAGGACAGGGTGGATACGAGCAGTACTTC. It translates to CASSYTGQGGYEQYF.

There are many counts of this clonotype. V gene TRBV28 combines with J gene TRBJ1-2, with TRBD1 matching over 7 bases. The CDR3 is 13 residues long. Trimming removed 3 bases from V and 4 bases from J; junction bases left unmatched: 2. The germline CDR1 and CDR2 sequences are MDHEN and SYDVKM. Here the CDR3 DNA reads TGTGCCAGCAGTTTGGGACAGACCTATGGCTACACCTTC. Amino acids: CASSLGQTYGYTF.